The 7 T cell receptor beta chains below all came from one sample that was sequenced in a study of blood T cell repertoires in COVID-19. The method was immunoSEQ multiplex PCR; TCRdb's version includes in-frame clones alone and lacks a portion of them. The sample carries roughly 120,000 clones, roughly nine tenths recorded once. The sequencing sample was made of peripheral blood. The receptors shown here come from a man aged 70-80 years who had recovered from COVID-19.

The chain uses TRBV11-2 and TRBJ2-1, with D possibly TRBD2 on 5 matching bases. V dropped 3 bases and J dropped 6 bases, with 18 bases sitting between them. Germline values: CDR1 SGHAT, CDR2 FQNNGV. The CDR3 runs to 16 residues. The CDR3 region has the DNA TGTGCCAGCAGCTTTCTTCGGGGTGGGATGGGCAATGAGCAGTTCTTC. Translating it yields CASSFLRGGMGNEQFF.

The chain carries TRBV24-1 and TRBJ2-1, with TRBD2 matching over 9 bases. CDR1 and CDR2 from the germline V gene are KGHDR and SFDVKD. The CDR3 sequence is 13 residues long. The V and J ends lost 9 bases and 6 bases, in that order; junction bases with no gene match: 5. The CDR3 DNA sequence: TGTGCCACCGATAGCGGGAGTGGCAATGAGCAGTTCTTC. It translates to CATDSGSGNEQFF.

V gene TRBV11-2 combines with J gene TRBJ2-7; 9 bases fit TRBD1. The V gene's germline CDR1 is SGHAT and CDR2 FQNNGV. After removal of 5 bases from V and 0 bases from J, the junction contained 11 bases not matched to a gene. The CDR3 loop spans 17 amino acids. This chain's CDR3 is CASSPNPGQGVSYEQYF. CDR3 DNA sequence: TGTGCCAGCAGCCCTAACCCGGGACAGGGTGTCTCCTACGAGCAGTACTTC.

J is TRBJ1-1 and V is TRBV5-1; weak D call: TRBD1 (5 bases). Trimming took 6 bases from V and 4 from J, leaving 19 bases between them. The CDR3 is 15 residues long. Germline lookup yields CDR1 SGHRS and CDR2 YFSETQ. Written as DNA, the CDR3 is TGCGCCAGCACCCGGTCTGGGGCGCCGGGCACTGAAGCTTTCTTT. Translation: CASTRSGAPGTEAFF.

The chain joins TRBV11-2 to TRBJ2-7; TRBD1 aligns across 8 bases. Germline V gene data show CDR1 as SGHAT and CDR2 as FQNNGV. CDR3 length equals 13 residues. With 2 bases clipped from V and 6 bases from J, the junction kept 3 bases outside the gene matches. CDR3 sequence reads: CASSLQGAFEQYF. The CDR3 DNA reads TGTGCCAGCAGCTTACAGGGGGCATTCGAGCAGTACTTC.

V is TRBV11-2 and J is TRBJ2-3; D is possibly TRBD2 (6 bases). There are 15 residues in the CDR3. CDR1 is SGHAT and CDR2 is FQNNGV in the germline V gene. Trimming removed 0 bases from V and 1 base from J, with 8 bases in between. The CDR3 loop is CASSLDPGGTDTQYF. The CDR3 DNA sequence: TGTGCCAGCAGCTTAGATCCGGGGGGCACAGATACGCAGTATTTT.

The DNA for the CDR3 is TGTGCCAGCTCACCTAAGCGGCTCCACACAGATACGCAGTATTTT. This translates into CASSPKRLHTDTQYF. The chain is built from TRBV18 and TRBJ2-3; D possibly corresponds to TRBD2 (5 bases). This CDR3 comprises 15 residues. Germline V gene data show CDR1 as KGHSH and CDR2 as LQKENI. V was pared by 3 bases and J by 2 bases, with 12 bases between.